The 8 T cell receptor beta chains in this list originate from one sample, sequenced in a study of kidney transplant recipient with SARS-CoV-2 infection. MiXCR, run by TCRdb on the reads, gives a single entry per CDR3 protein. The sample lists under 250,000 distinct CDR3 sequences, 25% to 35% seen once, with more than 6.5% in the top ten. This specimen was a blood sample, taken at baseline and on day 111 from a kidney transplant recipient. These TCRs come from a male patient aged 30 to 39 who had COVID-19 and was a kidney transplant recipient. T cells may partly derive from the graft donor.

The CDR3 region is CATSSSGRARLEQYF. CDR3 nucleotides: TGTGCTACCTCCTCTAGCGGGAGGGCCCGGCTCGAGCAGTACTTC. V gene TRBV27 combines with J gene TRBJ2-7, with 12 positions matching TRBD2. CDR1 is MNHEY and CDR2 is SMNVEV in the germline V gene (reference sequence). The CDR3 is 15 residues long.

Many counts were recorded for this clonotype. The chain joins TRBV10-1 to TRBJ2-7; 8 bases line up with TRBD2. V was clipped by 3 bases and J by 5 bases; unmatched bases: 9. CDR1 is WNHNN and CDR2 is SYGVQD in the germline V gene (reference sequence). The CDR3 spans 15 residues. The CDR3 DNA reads TGCGCCAGCAGTGATCCCAGCGGGAGTTTCCACGAGCAGTACTTC. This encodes CASSDPSGSFHEQYF.

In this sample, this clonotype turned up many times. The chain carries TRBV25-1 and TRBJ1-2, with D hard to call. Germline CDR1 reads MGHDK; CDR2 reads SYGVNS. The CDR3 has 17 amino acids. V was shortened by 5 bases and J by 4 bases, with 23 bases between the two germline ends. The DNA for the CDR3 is TGTGCCAGCAGTTACAAAGCAGAACTGGGAAAGACCTATGGCTACACCTTC. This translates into CASSYKAELGKTYGYTF.

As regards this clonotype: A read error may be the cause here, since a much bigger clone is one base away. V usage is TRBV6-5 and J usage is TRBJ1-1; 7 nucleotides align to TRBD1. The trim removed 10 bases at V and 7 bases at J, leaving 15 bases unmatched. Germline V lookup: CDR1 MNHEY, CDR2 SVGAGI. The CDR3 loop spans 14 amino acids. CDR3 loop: CANKKTGSRFEAFF. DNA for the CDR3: TGTGCCAACAAAAAGACAGGGTCCAGGTTTGAAGCTTTCTTT.

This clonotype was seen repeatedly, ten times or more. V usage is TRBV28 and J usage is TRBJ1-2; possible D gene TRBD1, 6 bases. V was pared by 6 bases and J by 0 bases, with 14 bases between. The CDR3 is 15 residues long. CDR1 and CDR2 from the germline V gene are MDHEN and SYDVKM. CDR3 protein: CASSQARGANYGYTF. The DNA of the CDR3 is TGTGCCAGCAGCCAGGCGAGGGGGGCTAACTATGGCTACACCTTC.

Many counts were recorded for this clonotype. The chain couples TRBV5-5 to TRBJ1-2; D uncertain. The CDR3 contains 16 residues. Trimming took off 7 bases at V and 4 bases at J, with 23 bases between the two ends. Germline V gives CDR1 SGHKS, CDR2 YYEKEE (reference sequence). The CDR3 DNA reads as TGTGCCAGCCCGATGACTGTCTCGCGAAAGACCTATGGCTACACCTTC. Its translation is CASPMTVSRKTYGYTF.

In DNA, the CDR3 is TGTGCCAGCAGTCTCCGGGGACAGGGGGCTCCGAATGAGCAGTTCTTC. Its protein is CASSLRGQGAPNEQFF. The chain is built from TRBV12-3 or TRBV12-4 and TRBJ2-1, with 12 bases identical to TRBD1. CDR3 length equals 16 residues. V was clipped by 5 bases and J by 7 bases; unmatched bases: 9.

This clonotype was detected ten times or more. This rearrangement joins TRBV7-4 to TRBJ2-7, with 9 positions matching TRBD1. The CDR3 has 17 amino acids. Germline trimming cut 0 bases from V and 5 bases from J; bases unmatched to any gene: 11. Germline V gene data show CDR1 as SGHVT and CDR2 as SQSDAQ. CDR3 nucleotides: TGTGCCAGCAGCTTAGCAAGGACAGGGGAATACTATCACGAGCAGTACTTC. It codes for CASSLARTGEYYHEQYF. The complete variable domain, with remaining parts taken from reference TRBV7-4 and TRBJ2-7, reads GAGVSQSPRYKVAKRGRDVALRCDSISGHVTLYWYRQTLGQGSEVLTYSQSDAQRDKSGRPSGRFSAERPERSVSTLKIQRTEQGDSAVYLCASSLARTGEYYHEQYFGPGTRLTVT.